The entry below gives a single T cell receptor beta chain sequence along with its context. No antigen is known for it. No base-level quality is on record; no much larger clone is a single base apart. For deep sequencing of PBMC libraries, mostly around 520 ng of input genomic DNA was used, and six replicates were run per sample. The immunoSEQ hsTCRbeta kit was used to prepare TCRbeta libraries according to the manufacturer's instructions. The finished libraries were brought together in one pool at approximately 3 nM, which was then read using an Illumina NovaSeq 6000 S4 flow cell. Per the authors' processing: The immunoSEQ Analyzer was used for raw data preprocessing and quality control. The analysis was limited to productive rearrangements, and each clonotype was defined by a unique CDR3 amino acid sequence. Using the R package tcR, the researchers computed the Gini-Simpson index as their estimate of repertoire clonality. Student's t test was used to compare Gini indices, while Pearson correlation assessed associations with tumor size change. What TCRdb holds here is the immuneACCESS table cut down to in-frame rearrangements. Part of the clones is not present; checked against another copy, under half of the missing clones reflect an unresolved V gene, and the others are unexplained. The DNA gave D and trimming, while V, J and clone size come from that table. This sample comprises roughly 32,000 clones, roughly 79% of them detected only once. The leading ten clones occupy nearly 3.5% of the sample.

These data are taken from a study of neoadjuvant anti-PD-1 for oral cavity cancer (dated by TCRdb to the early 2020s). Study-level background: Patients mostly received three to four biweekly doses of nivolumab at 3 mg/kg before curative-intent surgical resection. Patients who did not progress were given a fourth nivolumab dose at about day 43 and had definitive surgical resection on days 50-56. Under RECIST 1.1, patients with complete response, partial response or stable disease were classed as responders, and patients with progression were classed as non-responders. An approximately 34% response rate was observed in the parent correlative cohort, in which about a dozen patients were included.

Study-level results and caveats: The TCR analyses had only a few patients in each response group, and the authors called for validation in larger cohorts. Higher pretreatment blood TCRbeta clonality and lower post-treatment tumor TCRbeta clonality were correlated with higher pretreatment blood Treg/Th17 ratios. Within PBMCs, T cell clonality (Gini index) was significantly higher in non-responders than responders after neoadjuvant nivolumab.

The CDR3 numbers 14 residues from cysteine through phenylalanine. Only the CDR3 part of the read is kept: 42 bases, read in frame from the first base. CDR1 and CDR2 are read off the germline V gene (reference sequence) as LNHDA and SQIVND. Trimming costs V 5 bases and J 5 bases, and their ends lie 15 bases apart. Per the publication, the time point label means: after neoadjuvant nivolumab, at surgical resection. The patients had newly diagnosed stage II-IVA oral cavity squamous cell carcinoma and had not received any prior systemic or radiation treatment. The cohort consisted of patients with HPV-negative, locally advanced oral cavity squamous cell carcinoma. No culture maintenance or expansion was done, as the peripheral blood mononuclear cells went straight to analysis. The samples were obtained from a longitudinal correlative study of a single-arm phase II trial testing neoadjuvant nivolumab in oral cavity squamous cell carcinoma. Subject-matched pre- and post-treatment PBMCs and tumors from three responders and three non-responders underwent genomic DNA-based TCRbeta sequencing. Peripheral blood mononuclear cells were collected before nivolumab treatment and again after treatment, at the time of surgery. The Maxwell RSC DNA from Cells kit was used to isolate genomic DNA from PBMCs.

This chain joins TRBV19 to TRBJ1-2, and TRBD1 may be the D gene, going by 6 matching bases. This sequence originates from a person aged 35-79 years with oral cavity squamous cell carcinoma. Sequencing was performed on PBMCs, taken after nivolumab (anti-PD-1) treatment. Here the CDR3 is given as CASSLGDTSYGYTF. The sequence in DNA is TGTGCCAGTAGTCTCGGGGACACTTCGTATGGCTACACCTTC.